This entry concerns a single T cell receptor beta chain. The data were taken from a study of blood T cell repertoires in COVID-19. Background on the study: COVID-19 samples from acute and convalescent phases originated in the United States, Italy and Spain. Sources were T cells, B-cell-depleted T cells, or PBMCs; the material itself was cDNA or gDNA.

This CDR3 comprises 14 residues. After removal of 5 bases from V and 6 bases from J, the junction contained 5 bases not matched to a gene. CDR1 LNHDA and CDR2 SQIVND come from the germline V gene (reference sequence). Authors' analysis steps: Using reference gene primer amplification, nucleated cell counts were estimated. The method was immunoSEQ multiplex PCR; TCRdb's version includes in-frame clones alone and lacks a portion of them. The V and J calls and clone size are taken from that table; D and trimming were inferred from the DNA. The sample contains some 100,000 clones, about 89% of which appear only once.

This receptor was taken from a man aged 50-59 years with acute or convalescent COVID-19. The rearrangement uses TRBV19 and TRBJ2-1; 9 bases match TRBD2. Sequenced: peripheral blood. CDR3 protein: CASSALAGLNEQFF. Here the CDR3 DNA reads TGTGCCAGTAGTGCACTAGCGGGCCTCAATGAGCAGTTCTTC.